Listed below are T cell receptor beta chains from one sample, sequenced in a study of blood T cell repertoires in COVID-19. TCRdb keeps only in-frame clones here, not all; method: immunoSEQ multiplex PCR. Among some 300,000 clones listed, roughly 87% were seen once. The source material was peripheral blood. The receptors were gathered from a man aged 18 to 30 with active or convalescent COVID-19. CDR3s include the opening cysteine and the closing phenylalanine or tryptophan. The D gene is left open where the match is weak. Size tells how often a clone was seen (once, few, many) or the class of an expanded clone, and some rows leave it out.

v_call	d_call	j_call	clone_size	cdr3_nt	cdr3_aa
TRBV7-6	TRBD1	TRBJ2-7	few	TGTGCCAGCAGCTTAACCGGGACAGGATTCTCCTACGAGCAGTACTTC	CASSLTGTGFSYEQYF
TRBV9	TRBD2	TRBJ2-7	.	TGTGCCAGCAGCATCGGGACTAGCGGGACCTACGAGCAGTACTTC	CASSIGTSGTYEQYF
TRBV19	TRBD2	TRBJ2-3	few	TGTGCCAGTAGTCCTAGCGGGATGTGGAATACGCAGTATTTT	CASSPSGMWNTQYF
TRBV19	.	TRBJ1-6	.	TGTGCCAGTAGTATTGGTGTGAGGTCTTCGGTGGATAATTCACCCCTCCACTTT	CASSIGVRSSVDNSPLHF
TRBV27	TRBD2	TRBJ2-1	.	TGTGCCAGCAGTTTGTCCGGTCGGCGGGAGAGATACAATGAGCAGTTCTTC	CASSLSGRRERYNEQFF
TRBV24-1	.	TRBJ2-1	.	TGTGCCACCAGTGATTTGCAAGCTAGTCTACATGAGCAGTTCTTC	CATSDLQASLHEQFF
TRBV9	.	TRBJ2-1	.	TGTGCCAGCAGCGTAGACAGGGCCCTCTACAATGAGCAGTTCTTC	CASSVDRALYNEQFF
TRBV5-1	TRBD1	TRBJ1-2	.	TGCGCCAGCAGCTTGGGGGACAGGGGACCCTATGGCTACACCTTC	CASSLGDRGPYGYTF
TRBV5-1	TRBD2	TRBJ2-1	.	TGCGCCAGCAGCTTTGGCCTAGCGGGAGTGGGTGAGCAGTTCTTC	CASSFGLAGVGEQFF
TRBV18	TRBD1	TRBJ2-1	.	TGTGCCAGCTCACCAAGGACAGGGGAAAATGAGCAGTTCTTC	CASSPRTGENEQFF
TRBV18	TRBD1	TRBJ1-5	.	TGTGCCAGCTCACCAGGGACAGGGAATCAGCCCCAGCATTTT	CASSPGTGNQPQHF
TRBV5-1	TRBD1	TRBJ1-1	few	TGCGCCAGCAGCTTCACAGGGGGCACTGAAGCTTTCTTT	CASSFTGGTEAFF
TRBV7-9	TRBD1	TRBJ2-1	.	TGTGCCAGCAGCCCAGGGACAGGGTACGAGCAGTTCTTC	CASSPGTGYEQFF
TRBV25-1	TRBD1	TRBJ1-1	.	TGTGCCAGCAGTGAATCGGGCAGGGGGGTATCTGAAGCTTTCTTT	CASSESGRGVSEAFF
TRBV5-5	.	TRBJ1-1	once	TGTGCCAGCAGACCGGTCACCGGGGGTGAAGCTTTCTTT	CASRPVTGGEAFF
TRBV9	TRBD2	TRBJ2-3	.	TGTGCCAGCAGCGGCGGACTAGCGGATTTCACAGATACGCAGTATTTT	CASSGGLADFTDTQYF
TRBV27	TRBD2	TRBJ2-3	once	TGTGCCAGCACCCCGAGAGGGACTAGCTTTGATAGCACAGATACGCAGTATTTT	CASTPRGTSFDSTDTQYF